A single sample is the source of the 30 T cell receptor beta chains below, sequenced in a study of OX40 agonist ivuxolimab in advanced cancers. TCRdb's table, derived via immunoSEQ multiplex PCR, lists solely in-frame clones and lacks some. The repertoire has tens of thousands of clones, over 75% of them found once; the top ten carry 25%. Sequencing used CD4+ or CD8+ T cells sorted from blood, obtained in a trial of the OX40 agonist ivuxolimab. Receptors originate from an adult with an advanced solid tumor such as melanoma, head and neck, liver or kidney cancer.

CDR3 amino acids: CASSGSSLGYNEQFF. The CDR3 DNA follows: TGTGCCAGCTCGGGCAGTTCATTGGGCTACAATGAGCAGTTCTTC. The genes are TRBV18 and TRBJ2-1; D unclear. The length of the CDR3 is 15 residues. Per the germline V gene, CDR1 is KGHSH and CDR2 is LQKENI. V gave up 6 bases and J gave up 3 bases, with 15 bases separating them.

The V gene is TRBV5-1, the J gene TRBJ2-3; D remains ambiguous. Germline CDR1 SGHRS, CDR2 YFSETQ. CDR3 length: 14 residues. Trimming stripped 0 bases from V and 2 bases from J, with 7 bases between. CDR3 in DNA: TGCGCCAGCAGCTTGGGTCAGCCCACAGATACGCAGTATTTT. It codes for CASSLGQPTDTQYF. The full variable domain, in which reference TRBV5-1 and TRBJ2-3 provide the parts outside the CDR3, is KAGVTQTPRYLIKTRGQQVTLSCSPISGHRSVSWYQQTPGQGLQFLFEYFSETQRNKGNFPGRFSGRQFSNSRSEMNVSTLELGDSALYLCASSLGQPTDTQYFGPGTRLTVL.

This rearrangement joins TRBV29-1 to TRBJ2-7; 8 nucleotides line up with TRBD2. The V segment lost 7 bases and the J segment 7 bases; nucleotides outside the gene matches: 12. Per germline, CDR1 SQVTM and CDR2 ANQGSEA. This CDR3 contains 13 residues. CDR3 residues: CSAQGGAGGEQYF. CDR3 bases: TGCAGCGCTCAGGGCGGCGCGGGAGGAGAGCAGTACTTC.

V and J are TRBV5-1 and TRBJ2-1; D may be TRBD2 (5 bases). V was pared by 5 bases and J by 6 bases, with 21 bases between. The germline V gene encodes CDR1 SGHRS and CDR2 YFSETQ. The CDR3 is 16 residues long. Here the CDR3 reads CASSRGLLDPGNEQFF. The CDR3 nucleotides read TGCGCCAGCAGTCGAGGCCTACTAGATCCGGGCAATGAGCAGTTCTTC. Variable domain in full (rest from reference TRBV5-1 and TRBJ2-1): KAGVTQTPRYLIKTRGQQVTLSCSPISGHRSVSWYQQTPGQGLQFLFEYFSETQRNKGNFPGRFSGRQFSNSRSEMNVSTLELGDSALYLCASSRGLLDPGNEQFFGPGTRLTVL.

The V call is TRBV11-3, the J call TRBJ2-7; the D gene is possibly TRBD2 (7 bases). Germline values: CDR1 SGHNT, CDR2 YENEEA. The length of the CDR3 is 15 residues. Trimming pared 3 bases from V and 4 bases from J, leaving 16 bases between. CDR3 in amino acids: CASSFSSGGSYEQYF. The DNA of the CDR3 is TGTGCCAGCAGCTTTAGCTCGGGGGGCTCATACGAGCAGTACTTC.

This chain joins TRBV19 and TRBJ1-5; D is uncertain. This CDR3 is built from 15 residues. The germline V gene encodes CDR1 LNHDA and CDR2 SQIVND (reference sequence). V was trimmed by 7 bases and J by 2 bases, leaving 15 bases between them. The chain's CDR3 is CASTPLVGGNQPQHF. CDR3 DNA sequence: TGTGCCAGTACTCCGTTAGTCGGGGGCAATCAGCCCCAGCATTTT.

The chain uses TRBV28 and TRBJ1-5; D remains ambiguous. In germline, CDR1 is MDHEN, CDR2 SYDVKM. This CDR3 is built from 15 residues. Trimming took off 3 bases at V and 2 bases at J, with 11 bases between the two ends. CDR3 protein: CASSFVGFGNQPQHF. The CDR3, as DNA: TGTGCCAGCAGTTTCGTGGGGTTTGGCAATCAGCCCCAGCATTTT.

V gene TRBV11-2 combines with J gene TRBJ2-1; 13 bases line up with TRBD2. V was pared by 1 base and J by 10 bases, with 7 bases of the junction left unmatched. Germline V gene sequence: CDR1 SGHAT, CDR2 FQNNGV. The CDR3 loop spans 16 amino acids. CDR3 DNA sequence: TGTGCCAGCAGCTTAGGGTGGACTAGCGGGAGAGGGGAGCAGTTCTTC. It specifies CASSLGWTSGRGEQFF.

The genes are TRBV6-5 and TRBJ1-2, with D unclear. Germline assignment: CDR1 MNHEY and CDR2 SVGAGI. Trimming took 3 bases from V and 4 from J, leaving 12 bases between them. The length of the CDR3 is 14 residues. The CDR3 DNA sequence: TGTGCCAGCAGTTATTTGGGCCAGACCTATGGCTACACCTTC. Translated: CASSYLGQTYGYTF.

The rearrangement uses TRBV5-4 and TRBJ2-1, with 9 nucleotides matching TRBD2. V was pared by 0 bases and J by 0 bases, with 10 bases of the junction left unmatched. CDR1 is SGHNT and CDR2 is YYREEE in the germline V gene (reference sequence). The length of the CDR3 is 19 residues. The CDR3 spells CASSLGGRVPTGSYNEQFF. The CDR3 DNA reads TGTGCCAGCAGCTTGGGCGGGAGGGTCCCCACAGGCTCCTACAATGAGCAGTTCTTC.

The V and J genes are TRBV4-1 and TRBJ1-2, with a possible D match to TRBD1 (6 bases). The V end lost 0 bases, the J end lost 8 bases, and 25 bases lay between the germline ends. The CDR3 runs to 18 residues. CDR1 MGHRA and CDR2 YSYEKL come from the germline V gene. The CDR3 reads CASSQDGGEQGRRRGYTF. In nucleotides, the CDR3 is TGCGCCAGCAGCCAAGATGGGGGTGAGCAGGGGAGGAGACGCGGCTACACCTTC.

This clone was detected a few times. The chain carries TRBV29-1 and TRBJ2-2; D may be TRBD2 (7 bases). V lost 3 bases, J lost 7 bases, and 12 bases lay in between. CDR1 is SQVTM and CDR2 is ANQGSEA in the germline V gene. This CDR3 contains 13 residues. Written as DNA, the CDR3 is TGCAGCGTTGACGGGGGGCAGGGCGGGGAGCTGTTTTTT. This gives the protein CSVDGGQGGELFF.

The chain carries TRBV11-3 and TRBJ2-7; D may be TRBD1 (5 bases). The CDR3 loop spans 11 amino acids. Per the germline V gene, CDR1 is SGHNT and CDR2 is YENEEA. Trimming left V 5 bases short and J 6 bases short, with 8 bases between. The CDR3 here is CASSKGAEQYF. CDR3 sequence (DNA): TGTGCCAGCAGCAAAGGGGCCGAGCAGTACTTC.

The J gene is TRBJ1-2, the V gene TRBV7-9; D gene unclear. CDR1 SEHNR and CDR2 FQNEAQ come from the germline V gene (reference sequence). V was trimmed by 2 bases and J by 0 bases, leaving 7 bases between them. The length of the CDR3 is 14 residues. CDR3 sequence reads: CASSLSGSNYGYTF. The CDR3 nucleotides are TGTGCCAGCAGCTTATCGGGGTCTAACTATGGCTACACCTTC.

As to this clone: This sample includes further DNA sequences coding for the same CDR3. The chain links TRBV4-1 to TRBJ1-5; no clear D. The CDR3 is 10 amino acids. The ends were cut back, 7 bases at V and 7 bases at J, with 5 bases in the middle. Germline loops: CDR1 MGHRA, CDR2 YSYEKL. CDR3 amino acids: CASIRQPQHF. CDR3 nucleotides: TGCGCCAGCATCCGGCAGCCCCAGCATTTT.

This chain's CDR3 is CASSPRDPRSHEQYF. Written as DNA, the CDR3 is TGTGCCAGCAGCCCCCGGGACCCCCGATCCCACGAGCAGTACTTC. The V and J genes are TRBV27 and TRBJ2-7; D may correspond to TRBD1 or TRBD2 (5 bases each). The CDR3 is made up of 15 amino acids. V lost 6 bases, J lost 5 bases, and 20 bases lay in between. CDR1 is MNHEY, CDR2 SMNVEV, per germline (reference sequence).

The rearrangement links TRBV5-1 to TRBJ2-1; 10 bases are shared with TRBD2. Germline V gene lookup returns CDR1 SGHRS and CDR2 YFSETQ. V shed 0 bases and J 6 bases; nucleotides not matched to a gene: 9. CDR3 length: 17 amino acids. The CDR3: CASSLGASGSLLNEQFF. The CDR3 bases are TGCGCCAGCAGCTTGGGAGCTAGCGGGAGCCTCCTCAATGAGCAGTTCTTC.

The chain uses TRBV19 and TRBJ2-2, with TRBD2 matching 10 bases. Trimming took 5 bases from V and 6 from J; bases not matched to a gene: 3. Germline lookup yields CDR1 LNHDA and CDR2 SQIVND (reference sequence). This CDR3 is built from 14 residues. CDR3 DNA sequence: TGTGCCAGTAGTCGGCTAGCGGGGGCCGGGGAGCTGTTTTTT. Its translation is CASSRLAGAGELFF.

In this sample, this clone turned up once. The CDR3 loop is CASSPGGGAKNIQYF. The CDR3 DNA is TGCGCCAGCAGCCCCGGCGGTGGGGCCAAAAACATTCAGTACTTC. This chain uses TRBV5-1 with TRBJ2-4, with D hard to call. The CDR3 has 15 amino acids. V shed 4 bases and J shed 1 base, with 12 bases lying between them. The germline V gene has CDR1 SGHRS and CDR2 YFSETQ.

The V and J genes are TRBV4-1 and TRBJ2-2; no definite D call. The CDR3 is made up of 15 amino acids. Germline V gene data show CDR1 as MGHRA and CDR2 as YSYEKL. The V end was cut by 0 bases, the J end by 3 bases, with 8 bases between. The CDR3 loop reads CASSQDRPDTGELFF. CDR3 nucleotides: TGCGCCAGCAGCCAAGATCGTCCAGACACCGGGGAGCTGTTTTTT.

The chain joins TRBV7-9 to TRBJ2-7, with 14 bases identical to TRBD2. The CDR3 loop spans 14 amino acids. The germline V gene encodes CDR1 SEHNR and CDR2 FQNEAQ (reference sequence). The trim removed 5 bases at V and 7 bases at J, leaving 4 bases unmatched. This CDR3 reads CASSLGLAGVEQYF. The CDR3, as DNA: TGTGCCAGCAGCCTGGGACTAGCGGGAGTTGAGCAGTACTTC.

This clone has only one observation. This chain joins TRBV6-1 and TRBJ2-7, with D unresolved. The CDR3 loop spans 16 amino acids. The V end lost 1 base, the J end lost 4 bases, and 17 bases lay between the germline ends. CDR1 is MNHNS, CDR2 SASEGT, per germline. CDR3 sequence (DNA): TGTGCCAGCAGTGAAGGTTTGGCTCCCGGATCGTACGAGCAGTACTTC. It codes for CASSEGLAPGSYEQYF.

This clone has a handful of counts. The V and J genes are TRBV5-4 and TRBJ2-3; D is possibly TRBD1 or TRBD2 (5 bases each). V dropped 4 bases and J dropped 1 base, with 10 bases sitting between them. Germline CDR1 is SGHNT and CDR2 is YYREEE (reference sequence). CDR3 size: 14 residues. CDR3 bases: TGTGCCAGCAGCGCCGGGGCGGGCACAGATACGCAGTATTTT. Protein: CASSAGAGTDTQYF.

CDR3 nucleotide sequence: TGTGCCAGTGGGGGGACAGGGACTCAGCCCCAGCATTTT. Protein product: CASGGTGTQPQHF. The chain links TRBV19 to TRBJ1-5, with 9 positions matching TRBD1. This CDR3 has 13 amino acids. Germline V gene data show CDR1 as LNHDA and CDR2 as SQIVND (reference sequence). The junction had 5 bases not matched to a gene; V was cut back by 8 bases and J by 6 bases.

The rearrangement links TRBV19 to TRBJ2-1; D is uncertain. The CDR3 covers 14 residues. Germline V CDR1 and CDR2: LNHDA, SQIVND (reference sequence). The V end was cut by 2 bases, the J end by 5 bases, with 10 bases between. CDR3 protein: CASSINAHDNEQFF. CDR3 coding DNA: TGTGCCAGTAGTATAAATGCCCATGACAATGAGCAGTTCTTC.

This clone has only one observation. The chain uses TRBV6-5 and TRBJ2-7; a possible D gene is TRBD2 (7 bases). Trimming left V 0 bases short and J 5 bases short, with 17 bases between. The CDR3 contains 16 residues. CDR1 is MNHEY, CDR2 SVGAGI, per germline. Written as DNA, the CDR3 is TGTGCCAGCAGTTACTCGAGAGGGGGAGGGTACCACGAGCAGTACTTC. Translation: CASSYSRGGGYHEQYF.

The genes are TRBV7-9 and TRBJ2-3; the match to TRBD2 covers 12 bases. The J segment lost 2 bases and the V segment lost 5 bases, leaving 5 bases of the junction unmatched. Germline CDR1 reads SEHNR; CDR2 reads FQNEAQ (reference sequence). The CDR3 is made up of 16 amino acids. This CDR3 is CASSLTSGRPTDTQYF. In DNA form, the CDR3 reads TGTGCCAGCAGCCTGACTAGCGGGAGACCCACAGATACGCAGTATTTT.

V usage is TRBV5-1 and J usage is TRBJ2-7; 8 bases match TRBD1. This CDR3 has 15 amino acids. Germline assignment: CDR1 SGHRS and CDR2 YFSETQ. The J segment lost 3 bases and the V segment lost 4 bases, leaving 9 bases of the junction unmatched. CDR3 DNA: TGCGCCAGCAGCACTACAGGGGGTCTTAACTACGAGCAGTACTTC. Protein product: CASSTTGGLNYEQYF.

With regard to this clone: Relative to the germline gene, one junction end is altered; a read error may explain this. V and J are TRBV28 and TRBJ2-4, with TRBD2 as a possible D gene (7 bases). The CDR3 contains 14 residues. Germline V gives CDR1 MDHEN, CDR2 SYDVKM. The CDR3: CASSRGGRKDIQYF. As DNA, the CDR3 is TGTGCCAGCTCAAGGGGGGGGCGCAAAGACATTCAGTACTTC.

V is TRBV29-1 and J is TRBJ2-3, with TRBD1 identical over 7 bases. This CDR3 comprises 14 residues. V was pared by 2 bases and J by 0 bases, with 2 bases of the junction left unmatched. Germline V gene data show CDR1 as SQVTM and CDR2 as ANQGSEA. CDR3 protein: CSVEPGQSTDTQYF. The CDR3 DNA follows: TGCAGCGTTGAACCGGGACAGAGCACAGATACGCAGTATTTT.